This T cell receptor beta chain was sequenced during a study of response to subunit inactivated influenza vaccine. TCRdb re-analysed the RT-PCR reads in MiXCR, keeping a single row per CDR3 protein. The table lists under 200,000 distinct CDR3 sequences, approximately 12% of them singletons. Germline lookup yields CDR1 LGHDT and CDR2 YNNKEL (reference sequence). The CDR3 extends over 20 amino acids. V gave up 1 base and J gave up 5 bases, with 30 bases separating them. These data were likewise used in another study, on T cells expressing NK-cell markers. That report notes: Making the TCR beta cDNA relied on 5'RACE template switching with UMIs.

This TCR was recovered from a man over 45 who received an inactivated influenza vaccine. The chain uses TRBV3-1 and TRBJ2-7; D gene ambiguous. Sequenced here: CD8+ T cells sorted from PBMCs, sampled approximately 13 days after vaccination. CDR3 region: CASSQVSPVAGRLSYDEQYF. Here the CDR3 DNA reads TGTGCCAGCAGCCAAGTCTCGCCAGTCGCAGGCAGACTCTCCTACGACGAGCAGTACTTC.